Below are 12 T cell receptor beta chains sequenced from a single sample in a study of T cells in Graves' hyperthyroidism and ophthalmopathy. Using RNA transcripts as the source, TCR beta CDR3 regions were amplified. First-round RT-PCR targeting the TCR CDR3 was performed with the HTBI primer set. TCRdb passed the multiplex PCR reads through MiXCR, listing each CDR3 protein once. The repertoire has 350,000 to 400,000 distinct CDR3 sequences, just under 15% of them found once; the top ten carry around a third. Specimen: blood. The receptors originated from a woman in her twenties or thirties with Graves' hyperthyroidism.

This clonotype has ten or more counts. This may be a read error, as it is one base from a much larger clone. The chain couples TRBV2 to TRBJ2-7; 7 nucleotides align to TRBD1. The V gene's germline CDR1 is SNHLY and CDR2 FYNNEI. The CDR3 runs 14 residues. Trimming removed 7 bases from V and 6 bases from J; junction bases left unmatched: 12. The CDR3 loop is CASKISQGVLEQYF. DNA for the CDR3: TGTGCCAGCAAGATAAGCCAGGGGGTCCTCGAGCAGTACTTC.

Ten or more counts support this clonotype. This chain uses TRBV28 with TRBJ2-5; TRBD1 matches at 8 bases. The length of the CDR3 is 13 residues. From germline, CDR1 is MDHEN and CDR2 SYDVKM. J was trimmed by 9 bases and V by 8 bases; bases with no gene match: 11. CDR3 DNA sequence: TGTGCCAGCCAAACACAGGGGGGTAGGGCCCAGTACTTC. This translates into CASQTQGGRAQYF. The variable domain in full, with the rest retrieved from reference TRBV28 and TRBJ2-5, is DVKVTQSSRYLVKRTGEKVFLECVQDMDHENMFWYRQDPGLGLRLIYFSYDVKMKEKGDIPEGYSVSREKKERFSLILESASTNQTSMYLCASQTQGGRAQYFGPGTRLLVL.

The chain uses TRBV10-3 and TRBJ2-4, with 10 positions matching TRBD1. The CDR3 extends over 15 amino acids. V shed 3 bases, J shed 8 bases, and the junction held 7 bases outside the gene matches. The germline V gene has CDR1 ENHRY and CDR2 SYGVKD. CDR3 region: CAISEDRGRGDIQYF. The CDR3 nucleotides are TGTGCCATCAGTGAAGACAGGGGGCGCGGGGACATTCAGTACTTC.

This clonotype was picked up a small number of times. The chain has TRBV28 and TRBJ1-5; TRBD1 is a possible D gene (5 bases). The CDR3 extends over 19 amino acids. Germline CDR1 and CDR2: MDHEN and SYDVKM. Deletions cut 5 bases from V and 1 base from J, with 24 bases between. CDR3 bases: TGTGCCAGCAGTGCTCACCTGGGGAGGGGAAGGGTGAGCAATCAGCCCCAGCATTTT. Translating gives CASSAHLGRGRVSNQPQHF.

This clonotype was recorded at least ten times. The J gene is TRBJ1-1, the V gene TRBV4-1; D not resolved. The V end was cut by 3 bases, the J end by 8 bases, with 10 bases between. This CDR3 comprises 12 residues. Germline assignment: CDR1 MGHRA and CDR2 YSYEKL. The CDR3 DNA is TGCGCCAGCAGCCAGGCGACATCGGAAGCTTTCTTT. As protein: CASSQATSEAFF.

The gene calls are TRBV28 and TRBJ1-1; no definite D call. Trimming stripped 10 bases from V and 6 bases from J, with 21 bases between. The CDR3 covers 14 residues. Germline CDR1 is MDHEN and CDR2 is SYDVKM. The CDR3 loop is CATLLVGFSPEAFF. DNA for the CDR3: TGTGCCACCTTGTTGGTGGGTTTTTCCCCTGAAGCTTTCTTT.

This clonotype appeared many times. V gene TRBV11-2 combines with J gene TRBJ2-1, with D perhaps being TRBD1 or TRBD2 (5 bases each). Germline V gene lookup returns CDR1 SGHAT and CDR2 FQNNGV. V lost 5 bases to trimming and J lost 7 bases, with 24 bases between them. CDR3 length equals 17 residues. DNA of the CDR3: TGTGCCAGCAGCCAAAGCCCGAAGGGACCTCTGAGGAATGAGCAGTTCTTC. Translation: CASSQSPKGPLRNEQFF. Using reference TRBV11-2 and TRBJ2-1 for the parts outside the CDR3, the full variable domain is EAGVAQSPRYKIIEKRQSVAFWCNPISGHATLYWYQQILGQGPKLLIQFQNNGVVDDSQLPKDRFSAERLKGVDSTLKIQPAKLEDSAVYLCASSQSPKGPLRNEQFFGPGTRLTVL.

This clonotype came up many times. The chain combines TRBV20-1 with TRBJ2-7; 9 bases are a match to TRBD1. CDR3 length equals 14 residues. V lost 3 bases and J lost 2; bases outside the gene matches: 5. Germline values: CDR1 DFQATT, CDR2 SNEGSKA (reference sequence). CDR3 coding DNA: TGCAGTGCTAGCACCGGGACAGGGCCCTACGAGCAGTACTTC. Translation: CSASTGTGPYEQYF.

This clonotype showed up just a few times. This rearrangement joins TRBV20-1 to TRBJ2-4; 8 bases map to TRBD2. Unmatched junction bases numbered 15, after V lost 1 base and J lost 7 bases. CDR1 is DFQATT, CDR2 SNEGSKA, per germline (reference sequence). This CDR3 has 17 residues. DNA for the CDR3: TGCAGTGCTAGAGCCAGCGCTAGCGGGCTGGGAGGTAACATTCAGTACTTC. As protein: CSARASASGLGGNIQYF.

This clonotype was detected many times. The V gene is TRBV27, the J gene TRBJ1-1, with TRBD1 as a possible D gene (6 bases). The CDR3 consists of 13 residues. Germline V gene data show CDR1 as MNHEY and CDR2 as SMNVEV (reference sequence). V dropped 7 bases and J dropped 1 base, with 10 bases sitting between them. As DNA, the CDR3 is TGTGCCAGCATGAGGGGGGCGAACACTGAAGCTTTCTTT. Encoded protein: CASMRGANTEAFF.

There are many counts of this clonotype. V is TRBV28 and J is TRBJ2-7; the D is unclear. Looked up from germline, CDR1 is MDHEN and CDR2 is SYDVKM. The V end lost 5 bases, the J end lost 3 bases, and 5 bases lay between the germline ends. CDR3 length equals 11 residues. CDR3 in amino acids: CASSQFYEQYF. The CDR3 region has the DNA TGTGCCAGCAGTCAGTTCTACGAGCAGTACTTC.

This clonotype was found a few times. The chain is built from TRBV29-1 and TRBJ2-7; the match to TRBD1 covers 12 bases. V trimming: 4 bases; J trimming: 0 bases; junction bases outside the gene matches: 7. CDR3 length: 16 amino acids. Per the germline V gene, CDR1 is SQVTM and CDR2 is ANQGSEA. The CDR3 DNA is TGCAGCGTTGCGGGACAGGGGGCGCGAAGCTCCTACGAGCAGTACTTC. It encodes CSVAGQGARSSYEQYF.